Below, one TCR beta chain is given with its context. Germline V gene lookup returns CDR1 LNHDA and CDR2 SQIVND (reference sequence). The J segment lost 9 bases and the V segment lost 5 bases, leaving 14 bases of the junction unmatched. This CDR3 is 16 amino acids long. These data originate in a study of blood T cell repertoires in COVID-19. Under the authors' procedure: Estimates of nucleated cell counts were drawn from the amplification of reference gene primers. Method: immunoSEQ multiplex PCR; TCRdb's copy keeps in-frame clones and lacks some. V, J and clone size are those of that table, while D and trimming were read from the DNA. The data hold about 18,000 clones, with around 92% observed a single time.

This receptor was identified in a human donor in a cohort sampled during active COVID-19. The rearrangement links TRBV19 to TRBJ2-1; the match to TRBD2 covers 9 bases. Sequencing used peripheral blood. The CDR3 nucleotides are TGTGCCAGTAGTCCGTCCGGGACTAGCTTCGGCGGTGAGCAGTTCTTC. Translation: CASSPSGTSFGGEQFF.